Shown below are 29 T cell receptor beta chains from a single sample sequenced in a study of human T cells and chemical hapten exposure. Each CDR3 protein is one row after TCRdb ran MiXCR on the RACE reads. Found here are 80,000 to 100,000 distinct CDR3 sequences, 8% to 10% of them singletons; the top ten hold approximately 3.9%. The time point here: pre-sensitization, week 0. Documented treatment: therapeutic diphenylcyclopropenone sensitization with weekly scalp DPC. The sample was whole blood, taken in connection with sensitization to the hapten diphenylcyclopropenone (DPC). The receptors originated from a woman in her 40s with alopecia areata. Some clones in this sample may be carry-over from other donors' samples.

This clonotype was recorded many times. The chain combines TRBV5-1 with TRBJ2-7, with unresolved D. Trimming pared 0 bases from V and 3 bases from J, leaving 13 bases between. CDR1 SGHRS and CDR2 YFSETQ come from the germline V gene. This CDR3 is 15 amino acids long. The CDR3 spells CASSLASVADYEQYF. CDR3 coding DNA: TGCGCCAGCAGCTTGGCTTCAGTTGCTGACTACGAGCAGTACTTC.

This clonotype was seen ten or more times. The chain carries TRBV6-5 and TRBJ2-7; D call uncertain. Trimming removed 4 bases from V and 0 bases from J, with 19 bases in between. Germline V lookup: CDR1 MNHEY, CDR2 SVGAGI. The CDR3 totals 17 residues. CDR3 in DNA: TGTGCCAGCAGTTCCCACGTCGACTCGCAGTTCTCCTACGAGCAGTACTTC. It specifies CASSSHVDSQFSYEQYF.

This clonotype came up many times. This rearrangement joins TRBV29-1 to TRBJ1-5; D is ambiguous. V shed 7 bases and J shed 4 bases, with 14 bases lying between them. Germline V CDR1 and CDR2: SQVTM, ANQGSEA. CDR3 length equals 13 residues. The CDR3 sequence is CSAGGNQNQPQHF. The CDR3 coding sequence is TGCAGCGCCGGAGGGAACCAAAATCAGCCCCAGCATTTT. Complete variable domain (other parts from reference TRBV29-1 and TRBJ1-5): SAVISQKPSRDICQRGTSLTIQCQVDSQVTMMFWYRQQPGQSLTLIATANQGSEATYESGFVIDKFPISRPNLTFSTLTVSNMSPEDSSIYLCSAGGNQNQPQHFGDGTRLSIL.

This clonotype was seen at least ten times. The CDR3 DNA is TGTGCCAGCACCCTCGGGCACAACTATGGCTACACCTTC. It yields the protein CASTLGHNYGYTF. V is TRBV2 and J is TRBJ1-2; D call uncertain. Deletions cut 7 bases from V and 2 bases from J, with 11 bases between. The CDR3 loop spans 13 amino acids. Germline V gene sequence: CDR1 SNHLY, CDR2 FYNNEI.

This clonotype showed up just a few times. The chain joins TRBV4-3 to TRBJ1-1; D remains ambiguous. The V gene's germline CDR1 is LGHNA and CDR2 YSLEER. V lost 0 bases, J lost 4 bases, and 12 bases lay in between. The CDR3 spans 15 residues. CDR3 residues: CASSQDPGIGTEAFF. The CDR3, as DNA: TGCGCCAGCAGCCAAGATCCGGGTATTGGCACTGAAGCTTTCTTT.

The sample holds a few counts of this clonotype. CDR3 DNA: TGTGCCAGCTCACCACCGGGCCTTCCCTACGAGCAGTACTTC. This translates into CASSPPGLPYEQYF. The chain links TRBV18 to TRBJ2-7; D is uncertain. Trimming pared 0 bases from V and 2 bases from J, leaving 8 bases between. Germline V gives CDR1 KGHSH, CDR2 LQKENI. The length of the CDR3 is 14 residues. Based on the CDR3 plus reference TRBV18 and TRBJ2-7, the full variable domain is NAGVMQNPRHLVRRRGQEARLRCSPMKGHSHVYWYRQLPEEGLKFMVYLQKENIIDESGMPKERFSAEFPKEGPSILRIQQVVRGDSAAYFCASSPPGLPYEQYFGPGTRLTVT.

The chain combines TRBV13 with TRBJ2-3; no clear D gene. V lost 4 bases and J 5 bases, leaving 7 bases between the germline ends. CDR3 length: 12 amino acids. Germline V gene sequence: CDR1 PRHDT, CDR2 FYEKMQ (reference sequence). DNA for the CDR3: TGTGCCAGCAGCTCACTGGAAGATACGCAGTATTTT. Translating gives CASSSLEDTQYF.

There are many counts of this clonotype. This sequence joins TRBV6-2 or TRBV6-3 and TRBJ1-1; no clear D. This CDR3 spans 12 amino acids. Trimming took off 10 bases at V and 3 bases at J, with 12 bases between the two ends. CDR1 MNHEY and CDR2 SVGEGT come from the germline V gene. This chain's CDR3 is CATVGYYTEAFF. The CDR3 region has the DNA TGTGCCACCGTGGGTTATTACACTGAAGCTTTCTTT.

The chain joins TRBV2 to TRBJ1-2; TRBD1 matches at 8 bases. V was pared by 7 bases and J by 7 bases, with 14 bases of the junction left unmatched. There are 15 residues in the CDR3. Germline V gives CDR1 SNHLY, CDR2 FYNNEI. The CDR3 nucleotides read TGTGCCAGCAATCGGCAGGGGGCTGTTTGGAGTGGCTACACCTTC. It codes for CASNRQGAVWSGYTF. The complete variable domain, with remaining parts taken from reference TRBV2 and TRBJ1-2, reads EPEVTQTPSHQVTQMGQEVILRCVPISNHLYFYWYRQILGQKVEFLVSFYNNEISEKSEIFDDQFSVERPDGSNFTLKIRSTKLEDSAMYFCASNRQGAVWSGYTFGSGTRLTVV.

With respect to this clonotype: A much larger clone sits a single nucleotide away, making a read error possible. The DNA of the CDR3 is TGTGCCAGCAGTGGAAGAAGTACAGCACTCACAGATACGCAGTATTTT. Its protein product is CASSGRSTALTDTQYF. This chain connects TRBV2 to TRBJ2-3, with unresolved D. The germline V and J ends were trimmed by 4 bases and 2 bases, with 16 bases remaining between them. The CDR3 length is 16 residues. CDR1 is SNHLY and CDR2 is FYNNEI in the germline V gene.

This clonotype was seen a few times. This rearrangement joins TRBV4-3 to TRBJ1-5; D is unclear. CDR3 length equals 13 residues. The germline V gene has CDR1 LGHNA and CDR2 YSLEER. Between the trimmed V and J ends, which lost 0 bases and 6 bases, there was a span of 6 bases. In DNA form, the CDR3 reads TGCGCCAGCAGCCAAGATCTGGGTCAGCCCCAGCATTTT. Its protein product is CASSQDLGQPQHF.

This clonotype was seen a few times. The rearrangement joins TRBV20-1 to TRBJ2-3, with 8 nucleotides matching TRBD2. The V gene's germline CDR1 is DFQATT and CDR2 SNEGSKA (reference sequence). The V gene end was trimmed by 3 bases and the J gene end by 6 bases; junction bases not matched to a gene: 8. The length of the CDR3 is 14 residues. The CDR3 region is CSARTAGGRDTQYF. The CDR3 DNA sequence: TGCAGTGCTAGGACCGCGGGGGGCCGGGATACGCAGTATTTT.

This clonotype has only a few counts. The genes are TRBV5-1 and TRBJ2-5; D may be TRBD2 (6 bases). V lost 4 bases, J lost 5 bases, and 15 bases lay in between. Germline V gene data show CDR1 as SGHRS and CDR2 as YFSETQ. There are 14 residues in the CDR3. The CDR3 loop is CASSLVEGGETQYF. CDR3 nucleotides: TGCGCCAGCAGCCTGGTGGAGGGAGGCGAGACCCAGTACTTC.

This clonotype was seen many times. J is TRBJ2-7 and V is TRBV7-9, with D possibly called TRBD1 or TRBD2 (5 bases each). The V end was cut by 5 bases, the J end by 0 bases, with 17 bases between. This CDR3 region has 16 residues. The germline V gene encodes CDR1 SEHNR and CDR2 FQNEAQ (reference sequence). The CDR3 region has the DNA TGTGCCAGCAGCCCACCTCTCGGGGACCTCTCCTACGAGCAGTACTTC. The encoded protein is CASSPPLGDLSYEQYF.

This chain uses TRBV14 with TRBJ2-2; possibly TRBD2 for D (6 bases). V lost 2 bases to trimming and J lost 3 bases, with 13 bases between them. The CDR3 length is 16 residues. The V gene's germline CDR1 is SGHDN and CDR2 FVKESK. As DNA, the CDR3 is TGTGCCAGCAGCCAACAAGGAGGGACCTACACCGGGGAGCTGTTTTTT. Encoded protein: CASSQQGGTYTGELFF.

This clonotype was picked up a small number of times. V usage is TRBV6-5 and J usage is TRBJ1-1; the match to TRBD1 covers 7 bases. The CDR3 runs to 18 residues. The germline V gene encodes CDR1 MNHEY and CDR2 SVGAGI. V lost 0 bases and J lost 4; bases outside the gene matches: 14. The chain's CDR3 is CASSYSKAAGGYVTEAFF. The DNA of the CDR3 is TGTGCCAGCAGTTACTCGAAGGCGGCAGGGGGATATGTCACTGAAGCTTTCTTT.

This clonotype occurred many times. CDR3 sequence (DNA): TGTGCCTGCTACCCCCTTACAGGTATCATGAACACTGAAGCTTTCTTT. Encoded protein: CACYPLTGIMNTEAFF. The chain joins TRBV30 to TRBJ1-1; tentative D call: TRBD1 (5 bases). The V gene lost 6 bases and the J gene lost 0 bases, with 20 bases spanning the gap. The CDR3 is 16 residues long. Germline-derived CDR1 and CDR2 are GTSNPN and SVGIG (reference sequence).

The genes are TRBV6-5 and TRBJ2-5; the D gene is possibly TRBD2 (6 bases). CDR3 length equals 15 residues. Germline V gene data show CDR1 as MNHEY and CDR2 as SVGAGI. V lost 0 bases, J lost 6 bases, and 14 bases lay in between. This chain's CDR3 is CASSYSMLGGKTQYF. In nucleotides, the CDR3 is TGTGCCAGCAGTTACTCGATGTTGGGGGGAAAGACCCAGTACTTC.

This clonotype was picked up many times. The genes are TRBV7-9 and TRBJ2-7; D may be TRBD2 (5 bases). Germline CDR1 reads SEHNR; CDR2 reads FQNEAQ (reference sequence). CDR3 length: 13 residues. Trimming pared 5 bases from V and 7 bases from J, leaving 15 bases between. CDR3 nucleotides: TGTGCCAGCAGCCGATCGGAGGAGAGGGAGCAGTACTTC. It encodes CASSRSEEREQYF.

Many counts were recorded for this clonotype. The V call is TRBV10-3, the J call TRBJ1-6; TRBD1 is a possible D gene (6 bases). V shed 3 bases and J shed 8 bases, with 14 bases lying between them. CDR3 length equals 15 residues. Germline lookup yields CDR1 ENHRY and CDR2 SYGVKD. Here the CDR3 reads CAISESEQGYSPLHF. CDR3 coding DNA: TGTGCCATCAGTGAAAGTGAACAGGGATATTCACCCCTCCACTTT.

There are many counts of this clonotype. The rearrangement uses TRBV11-2 and TRBJ1-4, with D uncertain. Germline V gene data show CDR1 as SGHAT and CDR2 as FQNNGV. The CDR3 has 13 residues. The V and J ends lost 6 bases and 6 bases respectively, with 11 bases between them. The CDR3 DNA sequence: TGTGCCAGCAGAATAAACGGGGATGAAAAACTGTTTTTT. It is translated as CASRINGDEKLFF. Using reference TRBV11-2 and TRBJ1-4 for the parts outside the CDR3, the full variable domain is EAGVAQSPRYKIIEKRQSVAFWCNPISGHATLYWYQQILGQGPKLLIQFQNNGVVDDSQLPKDRFSAERLKGVDSTLKIQPAKLEDSAVYLCASRINGDEKLFFGSGTQLSVL.

This clonotype was counted between two and nine times. The genes are TRBV29-1 and TRBJ2-3; 11 nucleotides line up with TRBD1. Germline CDR1 reads SQVTM; CDR2 reads ANQGSEA. V shed 3 bases, J shed 2 bases, and the junction held 4 bases outside the gene matches. CDR3 length: 15 amino acids. The DNA of the CDR3 is TGCAGCGTTGACGGGGACAGGGGGATCACAGATACGCAGTATTTT. It is translated as CSVDGDRGITDTQYF.

This clonotype was recorded at least ten times. This chain connects TRBV10-2 to TRBJ2-3, with TRBD2 identical over 8 bases. The CDR3 is 15 amino acids. Germline trimming cut 5 bases from V and 0 bases from J; bases unmatched to any gene: 4. Looked up from germline, CDR1 is WSHSY and CDR2 is SAAADI. The CDR3 is CASSRSGVSTDTQYF. CDR3 sequence (DNA): TGCGCCAGCAGTCGTAGCGGGGTTAGCACAGATACGCAGTATTTT.

The chain has TRBV7-9 and TRBJ1-2, with 7 bases lining up with TRBD1. Germline loops: CDR1 SEHNR, CDR2 FQNEAQ (reference sequence). Unmatched junction bases numbered 8, after V lost 5 bases and J lost 8 bases. This CDR3 has 13 residues. Here the CDR3 DNA reads TGTGCCAGCAGCCCGCCGGGACAGAGAGGCTACACCTTC. The encoded protein is CASSPPGQRGYTF.

The table lists this clonotype with many counts. V usage is TRBV12-3 or TRBV12-4 and J usage is TRBJ2-7; D possibly corresponds to TRBD1 (5 bases). The germline V and J ends were trimmed by 5 bases and 5 bases, with 19 bases remaining between them. CDR3 size: 15 residues. DNA for the CDR3: TGTGCCAGCAGTCCGGTCAGGGCAGGGCGAAACGAGCAGTACTTC. Its protein is CASSPVRAGRNEQYF.

This clonotype was counted at least ten times. The CDR3 sequence is CASSRGQGPEKLFF. For the CDR3, the DNA is TGTGCCAGCTCAAGAGGACAGGGCCCAGAAAAACTGTTTTTT. This chain uses TRBV18 with TRBJ1-4; 8 nucleotides match TRBD1. The CDR3 consists of 14 residues. V dropped 5 bases and J dropped 8; count of bases not matched to a gene: 7. CDR1 and CDR2 (germline): KGHSH, LQKENI.

This clonotype was seen at least ten times. The J gene is TRBJ1-2, the V gene TRBV7-8, with D unresolved. The CDR3 totals 12 residues. Germline V gene data show CDR1 as SGHVS and CDR2 as FQNEAQ. Trimming cost V 4 bases and J 12 bases, with 15 bases left between them. The CDR3: CASSSGEEVNTF. For the CDR3, the DNA is TGTGCCAGCAGCTCTGGGGAGGAGGTGAACACCTTC. The full variable domain, completed using reference TRBV7-8 and TRBJ1-2, is GAGVSQSPRYKVAKRGQDVALRCDPISGHVSLFWYQQALGQGPEFLTYFQNEAQLDKSGLPSDRFFAERPEGSVSTLKIQRTQQEDSAVYLCASSSGEEVNTFGSGTRLTVV.

This clonotype appeared many times. One junction end does not reproduce the germline sequence, and a read error may be involved. This chain joins TRBV12-3 or TRBV12-4 and TRBJ2-7; 10 bases agree with TRBD2. The CDR3 is 15 residues long. CDR3 loop: CASSIAGGSSYEQYF. The CDR3 bases are TGTGCCAGCAGTATAGCGGGGGGAAGCTCCTACGAGCAGTACTTC.

The genes are TRBV15 and TRBJ1-2; TRBD1 matches at 8 bases. CDR1 is LNHNV and CDR2 is YYDKDF in the germline V gene (reference sequence). Trimming removed 0 bases from V and 0 bases from J; junction bases left unmatched: 3. The CDR3 length is 16 residues. The CDR3 DNA follows: TGTGCCACCAGCAGAGATCTACAGGGGGCTAACTATGGCTACACCTTC. Amino acids: CATSRDLQGANYGYTF.